A selection of T cell receptor beta chains follows, all from one sample in a study of blood T cells in healthy people across ages. TCRdb redid the calling of the 5' RACE reads with MiXCR, one entry per CDR3 protein. The sample holds 750,000 to 950,000 distinct CDR3 sequences, 25% to 30% seen once. The data were also submitted as part of a second study, on T cells of mothers and their children.

Sequenced input: blood. The receptors were gathered from a woman aged 40 to 55 in good health. CDR3s include the opening cysteine and the closing phenylalanine or tryptophan. A D gene is named only where the DNA matches it firmly. Size is stated for part of the rows, as once, few or many counts, or as a class when the clone is expanded.

d_gene	abundance	v_gene	j_gene	CDR3nt	CDR3aa
TRBD1	.	TRBV20-1	TRBJ2-7	TGCAGTGCTAGAGAACGACAGGGGACAAAATACGAGCAGTACTTC	CSARERQGTKYEQYF
TRBD2	many	TRBV2	TRBJ2-1	TGTGCCAGCAGTGGTTTAGCGGGGGTGCAGTTCTTC	CASSGLAGVQFF
TRBD1	.	TRBV5-1	TRBJ1-1	TGCGCCAGCAGCTTACAGGGGGCTCTCACTGAAGCTTTCTTT	CASSLQGALTEAFF
.	.	TRBV9	TRBJ1-2	TGTGCCAGCAGCGTAGATCCGGGAACTAACTATGGCTACACCTTC	CASSVDPGTNYGYTF
TRBD1	many	TRBV6-2/TRBV6-3	TRBJ2-4	TGTGCCAGCAGTTACTCGGGGGCGACAGGGGGAAACATTCAGTACTTC	CASSYSGATGGNIQYF
.	.	TRBV12-3/TRBV12-4	TRBJ1-5	TGTGCCAGCAGTTTAGCCAAAAGAGGGCAGCCCCAGCATTTT	CASSLAKRGQPQHF
.	many	TRBV24-1	TRBJ1-2	TGTGCCACCAGTGCTCTTACGGGGGCCGGCTACACCTTC	CATSALTGAGYTF
TRBD1	.	TRBV2	TRBJ1-2	TGTGCCAGCAGTGGGGGGACAGGGTCCTATGGCTACACCTTC	CASSGGTGSYGYTF
.	.	TRBV20-1	TRBJ2-1	TGCAGTTCTAGCATGAGCGGCTCGAGCTCCTACAATGAGCAGTTCTTC	CSSSMSGSSSYNEQFF
TRBD1	.	TRBV4-1	TRBJ1-4	TGCGCCAGCAGCCTAGGGACAGGGCATAATGAAAAACTGTTTTTT	CASSLGTGHNEKLFF
.	.	TRBV18	TRBJ1-1	TGTGCCAGCTCACCACAGGGCCTTGGCACTGAAGCTTTCTTT	CASSPQGLGTEAFF
TRBD1	.	TRBV6-5	TRBJ1-2	TGTGCCAGCACCAGTCTTACAGGGGCAGGGACCTATGGCTACACCTTC	CASTSLTGAGTYGYTF
TRBD1	many	TRBV7-3	TRBJ2-3	TGTGCCAGCAGCTCCGGGACAGGGCACACAGATACGCAGTATTTT	CASSSGTGHTDTQYF
TRBD1	many	TRBV5-1	TRBJ1-5	TGCGCCAGCAGCTTGGGACAGGGGGGCAATCAGCCCCAGCATTTT	CASSLGQGGNQPQHF
.	few	TRBV25-1	TRBJ1-4	TGTGCCAGCAGTAGTCAGGGTGGCGAAAAACTGTTTTTT	CASSSQGGEKLFF
.	.	TRBV7-9	TRBJ1-6	TGTGCCAGCAGCCGGGGCAGTAATGGTTTATATAGAAATTCACCCCTCCACTTT	CASSRGSNGLYRNSPLHF
.	.	TRBV20-1	TRBJ1-1	TGCAGTGCTAGAGGTACGGGTAGAGCAGAAGCTTTCTTT	CSARGTGRAEAFF
.	.	TRBV6-4	TRBJ2-2	TGTGCCAGCAGTGACTCTAACACCGGGGAGCCGTTTTTT	CASSDSNTGEPFF
.	.	TRBV9	TRBJ2-1	TGTGCCAGCAGCGTGGACCATGAGCAGTTCTTC	CASSVDHEQFF
.	few	TRBV5-1	TRBJ1-1	TGCGCCAGCAGCTTGCAGACAGGATTAAAGTCAGAAGCTTTCTTT	CASSLQTGLKSEAFF
TRBD2	many	TRBV7-3	TRBJ2-1	TGTGCCAGCAGCTTAACCGGGACTAGCCTCAATGAGCAGTTCTTC	CASSLTGTSLNEQFF
.	.	TRBV6-4	TRBJ2-2	TGTGCCAGCAGTGACTTAAACAGGCCCACCGGGGAGCTGTTTTTT	CASSDLNRPTGELFF
.	.	TRBV27	TRBJ2-3	TGTGCCAGCAGTTTTGGGCGGGCCCCGGGAGATACGCAGTATTTT	CASSFGRAPGDTQYF
TRBD1	few	TRBV27	TRBJ1-2	TGTGCCAGCACTCCGCGAGGGGGCCGACAGGGAGGTAACTATGGCTACACCTTC	CASTPRGGRQGGNYGYTF
TRBD2	few	TRBV5-1	TRBJ2-7	TGCGCCAGCAGCTTGGAGCTAGCGGTACCCTACGAGCAGTACTTC	CASSLELAVPYEQYF
.	.	TRBV27	TRBJ1-1	TGTGCCAGCAGTTTGATCCCAGTCACTGAAGCTTTCTTT	CASSLIPVTEAFF
TRBD1	.	TRBV20-1	TRBJ1-6	TGCAGTGTTCCGGGACAGGGTAATTCACCCCTCCACTTT	CSVPGQGNSPLHF
TRBD1	few	TRBV20-1	TRBJ2-7	TGCAGTGCTCCTAGTCCGGGACAGGGGTCCTACGAGCAGTACTTC	CSAPSPGQGSYEQYF
TRBD1	few	TRBV20-1	TRBJ2-1	TGCAGTGCCCCCGGGACAGTGCTCTACAATGAGCAGTTCTTC	CSAPGTVLYNEQFF
TRBD2	few	TRBV7-8	TRBJ2-2	TGTGCCAGCAGCTTAGTACAGTGGCGGGGGGCGAACACCGGGGAGCTGTTTTTT	CASSLVQWRGANTGELFF
.	.	TRBV20-1	TRBJ1-5	TGCAGTGCTATCACAACTAGCAATCAGCCCCAGCATTTT	CSAITTSNQPQHF
TRBD1	few	TRBV28	TRBJ1-5	TGTGCCAGCCGCGGACAGGGAACCTTTAGCAATCAGCCCCAGCATTTT	CASRGQGTFSNQPQHF
.	.	TRBV2	TRBJ1-2	TGTGCCAGCAGTGCCGGGACACCGTTGGGTGGCTACACCTTC	CASSAGTPLGGYTF
TRBD1	many	TRBV5-5	TRBJ2-5	TGTGCCAGCAGCCGCGACAGGGGCGTTCAAGAGACCCAGTACTTC	CASSRDRGVQETQYF
.	.	TRBV24-1	TRBJ1-1	TGTGCCACCAGCAGAGGGGGTCAACTGAACACTGAAGCTTTCTTT	CATSRGGQLNTEAFF
TRBD1	few	TRBV11-2	TRBJ1-4	TGTGCCAGCAGCTACCGGGACAGGGGAATAACAACTAATGAAAAACTGTTTTTT	CASSYRDRGITTNEKLFF
.	many	TRBV6-6	TRBJ2-5	TGTGCCAGCAGTTACTCGCGACAGCTTCAAGAGACCCAGTACTTC	CASSYSRQLQETQYF
.	few	TRBV6-5	TRBJ2-1	TGTGCCGGCAAAAATGAGCAGTTCTTC	CAGKNEQFF
TRBD2	few	TRBV4-1	TRBJ2-5	TGCGCCAGCAGCCCTGGACTAGCGGGGGGAGAGCCCCAGTACTTC	CASSPGLAGGEPQYF
TRBD2	few	TRBV4-1	TRBJ2-3	TGCGCCAGCAGCCAATTACATAGCGGGGGGGGCACAGATACGCAGTATTTT	CASSQLHSGGGTDTQYF
TRBD1	.	TRBV27	TRBJ2-1	TGTGCCAGCAGTCATCTTCCGGGACAGGGGTTCGATGAGCAGTTCTTC	CASSHLPGQGFDEQFF